Listed below are T cell receptor beta chains from one sample, sequenced in a study of Graves' ophthalmopathy and Graves' hyperthyroidism. TCRdb reanalysed the multiplex PCR reads using MiXCR and keeps one entry per CDR3 protein. The repertoire includes 900,000 to 1,200,000 distinct CDR3 sequences, about two fifths of them detected once, and roughly 10% sits in the top ten. Sample: peripheral blood or thyroid tissue (not recorded which). The receptors come from an adult man with Graves' hyperthyroidism. The CDR3 runs from the conserved cysteine through the conserved F or W. Fields, in order: V gene, J gene, D gene, clone size, CDR3 protein, CDR3 DNA. A D gene is named only where the DNA matches it firmly. Clone size is stated in some rows and not others, as once, few, many or a class when expanded.

TRBV24-1	TRBJ1-5	.	many	CATSVPGSNQPQHF	TGTGCCACCAGTGTTCCAGGGTCCAATCAGCCCCAGCATTTT
TRBV10-3	TRBJ1-2	.	.	CAISFGPRAGYTF	TGTGCCATCAGTTTTGGACCGCGGGCGGGGTACACCTTC
TRBV2	TRBJ1-5	.	.	CASDWGGQGNQPQHF	TGTGCCAGCGATTGGGGGGGGCAAGGCAATCAGCCCCAGCATTTT
TRBV10-3	TRBJ1-6	.	.	CAIGGQINSPLHF	TGTGCCATCGGTGGACAGATTAATTCACCCCTCCACTTT
TRBV6-6	TRBJ2-2	TRBD2	few	CASKRGEVTGELFF	TGTGCCAGCAAGCGGGGTGAGGTCACCGGGGAGCTGTTTTTT
TRBV6-5	TRBJ1-5	.	many	CASSWTENQPQHF	TGTGCCAGCAGCTGGACGGAGAATCAGCCCCAGCATTTT
TRBV20-1	TRBJ2-5	TRBD2	.	CSAPLAGALETQYF	TGCAGTGCTCCCCTAGCGGGAGCGTTAGAGACCCAGTACTTC
TRBV20-1	TRBJ1-5	.	few	CSARDARQGRSNQPQHF	TGCAGTGCTAGAGATGCCCGCCAGGGGCGAAGCAATCAGCCCCAGCATTTT
TRBV5-1	TRBJ2-5	TRBD2	many	CASSSSSGQETQYF	TGCGCCAGCAGCTCCTCTAGCGGCCAAGAGACCCAGTACTTC
TRBV29-1	TRBJ2-7	TRBD2	.	CSGAFGTSGNRWNEQYF	TGCAGCGGGGCATTTGGGACTAGCGGGAATCGTTGGAACGAGCAGTACTTC
TRBV20-1	TRBJ2-7	.	.	CSARDRRSYNEQYF	TGCAGTGCTAGAGACCGACGCTCCTACAATGAGCAGTACTTC
TRBV19	TRBJ1-5	TRBD1	.	CANHGQGGLFSNQPQHF	TGTGCCAACCATGGACAGGGAGGCCTTTTTAGCAATCAGCCCCAGCATTTT
TRBV7-2	TRBJ1-2	.	.	CASSLATGGANYGYTF	TGTGCCAGCAGCTTGGCAACGGGGGGCGCTAACTATGGCTACACCTTC